The 19 T cell receptor beta chains given below trace back to one sample, sequenced in a study of blood T cell repertoires in COVID-19. Here immunoSEQ multiplex PCR was the method, and the copy in TCRdb shows in-frame clones only, minus some. This table has about 85,000 clones, approximately 90% appearing once. Sequencing was done on a sample of peripheral blood. The receptors were gathered from a human donor with active COVID-19. The donor label of this sample is uncertain.

Remarks on this clone: This may stem from a read error, because a much larger clone lies one nucleotide away. At the DNA level, this CDR3 is encoded by other sequences in the same sample as well. This chain connects TRBV9 to TRBJ1-1, with a possible D match to TRBD1 (5 bases). This CDR3 comprises 13 residues. V was trimmed by 0 bases and J by 3 bases, leaving 6 bases between them. Germline-derived CDR1 and CDR2 are SGDLS and YYNGEE. The CDR3 coding sequence is TGTGCCAGCAGCGTAGGGGGGGACACTGAAGCTTTCTTT. Encoded protein: CASSVGGDTEAFF.

The chain joins TRBV6-6 to TRBJ1-1; the D is unclear. The CDR3 length is 12 residues. Germline CDR1 MNHNY, CDR2 SVGAGI (reference sequence). V lost 8 bases and J lost 5, with 12 bases in between. CDR3 protein: CASEGARTEAFF. DNA of the CDR3: TGTGCCAGCGAGGGTGCGCGAACTGAAGCTTTCTTT.

The chain employs TRBV9 and TRBJ2-5, with a possible D match to TRBD1 (6 bases). This CDR3 spans 16 amino acids. Germline lookup yields CDR1 SGDLS and CDR2 YYNGEE. V dropped 3 bases and J dropped 2 bases, with 17 bases sitting between them. The CDR3 protein is CASSGTGSVSQETQYF. The CDR3 DNA follows: TGTGCCAGCAGCGGCACAGGGAGTGTTTCGCAAGAGACCCAGTACTTC.

The chain recombines TRBV4-1 with TRBJ1-2, with TRBD1 matching 7 bases. Unmatched junction bases numbered 9, after V lost 0 bases and J lost 8 bases. CDR1 and CDR2 from the germline V gene are MGHRA and YSYEKL. The CDR3 loop spans 15 amino acids. CDR3 nucleotides: TGCGCCAGCAGCCAAGACCTAGGGGGCTTCGGGGGCTACACCTTC. Protein sequence: CASSQDLGGFGGYTF.

J is TRBJ2-1 and V is TRBV29-1; 11 bases fit TRBD1. With 0 bases clipped from V and 6 bases from J, the junction kept 4 bases outside the gene matches. The CDR3 sequence is 15 residues long. Germline CDR1 SQVTM, CDR2 ANQGSEA. The CDR3 nucleotides are TGCAGCGTTGAAGATCGGACAGGGGGCGTCAATGAGCAGTTCTTC. Residues: CSVEDRTGGVNEQFF.

This clone has more than one count but fewer than ten. The chain links TRBV5-4 to TRBJ2-5; D not resolved. The V and J ends lost 0 bases and 2 bases respectively, with 11 bases between them. Germline CDR1 SGHNT, CDR2 YYREEE (reference sequence). CDR3 length equals 15 residues. The CDR3 DNA reads as TGTGCCAGCAGCTTGGCCGGAACAGATCAAGAGACCCAGTACTTC. Translated: CASSLAGTDQETQYF.

The DNA for the CDR3 is TGTGCCAGTAGTATAAACCGGGGTGAGCAGTACTTC. Translated, it gives CASSINRGEQYF. J is TRBJ2-7 and V is TRBV19; TRBD2 is a possible D gene (5 bases). The CDR3 spans 12 residues. Per the germline V gene, CDR1 is LNHDA and CDR2 is SQIVND (reference sequence). Trimming shortened V by 2 bases and J by 7 bases, and 9 bases separated the two germline ends.

This clone appeared a single time. The chain is built from TRBV5-4 and TRBJ1-1, with 10 bases identical to TRBD1. Germline CDR1 reads SGHNT; CDR2 reads YYREEE (reference sequence). V was pared by 4 bases and J by 0 bases, with 6 bases of the junction left unmatched. This CDR3 contains 16 residues. The CDR3 nucleotides are TGTGCCAGCAGCCCACCGGGACAGGGGATGAACACTGAAGCTTTCTTT. This codes for CASSPPGQGMNTEAFF.

As regards this clone: Other DNA sequences within the sample encode an identical CDR3. The chain is built from TRBV5-1 and TRBJ2-5; TRBD2 matches 8 bases. Trimming removed 4 bases from V and 4 bases from J; junction bases left unmatched: 3. The CDR3 totals 13 residues. Per germline, CDR1 SGHRS and CDR2 YFSETQ. CDR3 in amino acids: CASSRSGGETQYF. As DNA, the CDR3 is TGCGCCAGCAGCAGGAGCGGGGGAGAGACCCAGTACTTC. Combining the CDR3 with reference TRBV5-1 and TRBJ2-5 gives the whole variable domain KAGVTQTPRYLIKTRGQQVTLSCSPISGHRSVSWYQQTPGQGLQFLFEYFSETQRNKGNFPGRFSGRQFSNSRSEMNVSTLELGDSALYLCASSRSGGETQYFGPGTRLLVL.

This clone appeared a few times. The CDR3 is CASSPKRGQGHEQYF. CDR3 nucleotides: TGTGCCAGCAGCCCAAAAAGGGGACAGGGCCACGAGCAGTACTTC. The rearrangement links TRBV11-1 to TRBJ2-7, with 9 bases fitting TRBD1. The CDR3 runs 15 residues. CDR1 SGHAT and CDR2 FQDESV come from the germline V gene (reference sequence). The ends lost 5 bases at V and 5 bases at J; junction bases unmatched: 10.

V is TRBV5-1 and J is TRBJ2-7; TRBD2 matches at 7 bases. This CDR3 comprises 14 residues. The V segment lost 4 bases and the J segment 6 bases; nucleotides outside the gene matches: 10. CDR1 and CDR2 (germline): SGHRS, YFSETQ. CDR3 amino acids: CASSLRGNQPEQYF. DNA of the CDR3: TGCGCCAGCAGCCTGCGGGGGAACCAACCCGAGCAGTACTTC.

The rearrangement uses TRBV12-3 or TRBV12-4 and TRBJ2-7; unclear D gene. V lost 4 bases and J lost 0, with 7 bases in between. CDR3 length equals 13 residues. The CDR3 DNA reads as TGTGCCAGCAGTTGGAACAGCTCCTACGAGCAGTACTTC. Translating it yields CASSWNSSYEQYF.

The CDR3 loop reads CASSDRSNSGNTIYF. The CDR3 nucleotides read TGTGCCAGCAGTGACCGGAGCAACTCTGGAAACACCATATATTTT. The chain has TRBV2 and TRBJ1-3; D call uncertain. Per the germline V gene, CDR1 is SNHLY and CDR2 is FYNNEI. The CDR3 length is 15 residues. The V and J ends lost 3 bases and 0 bases respectively, with 9 bases between them.

The V and J genes are TRBV3-1 (or the pseudogene TRBV3-2) and TRBJ2-7; 9 bases match TRBD2. Trimming removed 5 bases from V and 0 bases from J; junction bases left unmatched: 8. The germline CDR1 and CDR2 sequences are LGHDT and YNNKEL (reference sequence). The length of the CDR3 is 16 residues. DNA of the CDR3: TGTGCCAGCAGCGAGATAGCGGGGGTGATCTCCTACGAGCAGTACTTC. It is translated as CASSEIAGVISYEQYF.

This chain links TRBV6-5 with TRBJ1-2; TRBD1 aligns across 8 bases. The J segment lost 3 bases and the V segment lost 3 bases, leaving 6 bases of the junction unmatched. CDR3 length equals 15 residues. In germline, CDR1 is MNHEY, CDR2 SVGAGI. The CDR3 DNA reads TGTGCCAGCAGTTATAGAGGACAGGGATACTATGGCTACACCTTC. Its protein product is CASSYRGQGYYGYTF.

The chain is built from TRBV4-2 and TRBJ2-3, with D possibly TRBD1 on 6 matching bases. V was shortened by 5 bases and J by 0 bases, with 12 bases between the two germline ends. The CDR3 runs 15 residues. From germline, CDR1 is LGHNA and CDR2 YNFKEQ. The CDR3 DNA sequence: TGTGCCAGCAGCTTGACAGGTACTAGCACAGATACGCAGTATTTT. Protein product: CASSLTGTSTDTQYF.

The chain joins TRBV7-2 to TRBJ2-1; 8 nucleotides align to TRBD2. The CDR3 has 17 residues. V lost 5 bases and J lost 8; bases outside the gene matches: 17. The germline V gene has CDR1 SGHTA and CDR2 FQGNSA. CDR3 bases: TGTGCCAGCAGCCCAAGACTCGCGGGGGGCCGGGGGGATGAGCAGTTCTTC. This encodes CASSPRLAGGRGDEQFF. The variable domain in full, completed from reference TRBV7-2 and TRBJ2-1, reads GAGVSQSPSNKVTEKGKDVELRCDPISGHTALYWYRQSLGQGLEFLIYFQGNSAPDKSGLPSDRFSAERTGGSVSTLTIQRTQQEDSAVYLCASSPRLAGGRGDEQFFGPGTRLTVL.

This rearrangement joins TRBV19 to TRBJ2-1; 9 bases match TRBD1. The CDR3 covers 15 residues. Germline V lookup: CDR1 LNHDA, CDR2 SQIVND (reference sequence). V lost 5 bases, J lost 0 bases, and 2 bases stayed unmatched. CDR3 sequence reads: CASSLDRGSYNEQFF. In nucleotides, the CDR3 is TGTGCCAGTAGTCTGGACAGGGGCTCCTACAATGAGCAGTTCTTC. The whole variable domain, filled in from reference TRBV19 and TRBJ2-1, reads DGGITQSPKYLFRKEGQNVTLSCEQNLNHDAMYWYRQDPGQGLRLIYYSQIVNDFQKGDIAEGYSVSREKKESFPLTVTSAQKNPTAFYLCASSLDRGSYNEQFFGPGTRLTVL.

CDR3 sequence (DNA): TGTGCCAGCAAGGGGATCTACGAGCAGTACTTC. It codes for CASKGIYEQYF. The V gene is TRBV28, the J gene TRBJ2-7, with D maybe TRBD1 (5 bases). This CDR3 is built from 11 residues. V was pared by 7 bases and J by 3 bases, with 7 bases between. Germline lookup yields CDR1 MDHEN and CDR2 SYDVKM.